This T cell receptor (beta chain) was obtained from a study of OX40 agonist ivuxolimab in advanced cancers. Repertoires were generated with immunoSEQ multiplex PCR, while TCRdb's copy carries only in-frame clones and drops some. The sample has under 95,000 clones, around 85% seen once. This clonotype originated in an adult with an advanced solid tumor such as melanoma, head and neck, liver or kidney cancer. Source: CD4+ or CD8+ T cells sorted from blood, taken in a trial of the OX40 agonist ivuxolimab.

CDR3 sequence: CASKGGMRGAYNEQFF. Here the CDR3 DNA reads TGTGCCAGTAAGGGCGGGATGCGAGGCGCCTACAATGAGCAGTTCTTC. This chain links TRBV19 with TRBJ2-1, with a possible D match to TRBD2 (6 bases). From germline, CDR1 is LNHDA and CDR2 SQIVND (reference sequence). The CDR3 consists of 16 residues. V lost 7 bases to trimming and J lost 2 bases, with 18 bases between them.